A selection of T cell receptor beta chains follows, all from one sample in a study of blood T cell repertoires in COVID-19. Profiling relied on immunoSEQ multiplex PCR, and the TCRdb table lists in-frame clones only, not all of them. This table holds approximately 400,000 clones, roughly nine tenths found once. The sample comprised peripheral blood. The receptors derive from a middle-aged man with acute or convalescent COVID-19. CDR3s leave out the opening cysteine and the closing phenylalanine or tryptophan. Fields, in order: V gene, J gene, CDR3 protein.

V: TRBV6-5
J: TRBJ2-4
CDR3: ASRIGSIQY

V: TRBV5-6
J: TRBJ1-6
CDR3: ASSFGTGGDSSPLH

V: TRBV29-1
J: TRBJ2-1
CDR3: SVGGAAEYNEQF

V: TRBV7-9
J: TRBJ2-7
CDR3: ASSLPPGQGTYEQY

V: TRBV7-8
J: TRBJ2-3
CDR3: ASRQGSGTDTQY

V: TRBV2
J: TRBJ1-4
CDR3: ASSEMVGEKLF

V: TRBV7-2
J: TRBJ1-2
CDR3: ASSFSNYGYT

V: TRBV9
J: TRBJ1-2
CDR3: ASSVAPGQLLYGYT

V: TRBV2
J: TRBJ2-1
CDR3: ASSDMGLGYNEQF

V: TRBV30
J: TRBJ2-1
CDR3: AWSGGAIRNEQF

V: TRBV5-6
J: TRBJ2-2
CDR3: ASSGGDGAWGELF

V: TRBV6-5
J: TRBJ2-2
CDR3: ASPIDSRLTGELF

V: TRBV19
J: TRBJ1-5
CDR3: ASSTRTGRNQPQH

V: TRBV3-1/TRBV3-2
J: TRBJ1-1
CDR3: ASSEATENTEAF

V: TRBV27
J: TRBJ1-2
CDR3: ASSQQGTYGYT

V: TRBV28
J: TRBJ2-7
CDR3: ASTGQESYEQY

V: TRBV4-2
J: TRBJ1-1
CDR3: ASSRDRDTEAF

V: TRBV9
J: TRBJ1-2
CDR3: ASSPSPNSYGYT

V: TRBV7-9
J: TRBJ1-1
CDR3: ASSPPGLRTEAF

V: TRBV25-1
J: TRBJ2-7
CDR3: ASSDPGTGVHEQY

V: TRBV7-8
J: TRBJ1-2
CDR3: ASSLLGFVRGGYGYT

V: TRBV4-3
J: TRBJ2-5
CDR3: ASSHRGTGGAETQY

V: TRBV28
J: TRBJ1-5
CDR3: ASSRQWESNQPQH

V: TRBV5-1
J: TRBJ2-7
CDR3: ASSLEGTSGGEQY

V: TRBV27
J: TRBJ1-2
CDR3: ASSLTGYPGGYT

V: TRBV19
J: TRBJ2-1
CDR3: ASKRAGGDYNEQF

V: TRBV7-9
J: TRBJ1-4
CDR3: ASSLAAENEKLF

V: TRBV6-5
J: TRBJ1-2
CDR3: ASTYGGYYGYT

V: TRBV4-3
J: TRBJ2-7
CDR3: ASIPDCASHEQY

V: TRBV4-1
J: TRBJ2-7
CDR3: ASSQVLGQGNYEQY

V: TRBV27
J: TRBJ2-1
CDR3: ASRRQF

V: TRBV7-2
J: TRBJ2-1
CDR3: ASSPRVAGEHEQF